The entry that follows covers one T cell receptor (beta chain) sequence. This entry is derived from a study of T cells after somatic rescue of genetic block. Produced via immunoSEQ multiplex PCR; TCRdb's table is partial and in-frame only. The sample contains around 67,000 clones, roughly 93% of which appear only once. J gave up 5 bases and V 0 bases, and 5 bases lay outside the gene matches. This CDR3 contains 16 residues. Germline assignment: CDR1 WSHSY and CDR2 SAAADI. The sample consisted of peripheral blood mononuclear cells (PBMCs). The origin of this receptor is a man younger than 45. The chain recombines TRBV10-2 with TRBJ2-1, with 9 bases lining up with TRBD2. The CDR3 nucleotides are TGCGCCAGCAGTGAGTCTTGGCGGGAGGGGAACAATGAGCAGTTCTTC. Translated, it gives CASSESWREGNNEQFF.